Following are 11 T cell receptor beta chains from one sample sequenced in a study of control samples from healthy donors and cancer patients. Here immunoSEQ multiplex PCR was the method, and the copy in TCRdb shows in-frame clones only, minus some. The table lists 13,000 or so clones, around 87% of them singletons. What was sequenced was formalin-fixed, paraffin-embedded tissue. These receptors were taken from a male donor with melanoma.

The chain combines TRBV5-1 with TRBJ2-1, with 11 nucleotides matching TRBD2. The CDR3 extends over 16 amino acids. The germline CDR1 and CDR2 sequences are SGHRS and YFSETQ. V lost 4 bases, J lost 6 bases, and 9 bases stayed unmatched. CDR3 coding DNA: TGCGCCAGCAGCGTGACTAGCGGGGAAACGTTCAATGAGCAGTTCTTC. Translation: CASSVTSGETFNEQFF.

The chain uses TRBV10-3 and TRBJ2-3, with 9 positions matching TRBD2. CDR3 length: 13 amino acids. Per germline, CDR1 ENHRY and CDR2 SYGVKD. The trim removed 9 bases at V and 4 bases at J, leaving 5 bases unmatched. The CDR3, as DNA: TGTGCCATTAGCGGGAGCGCCGCAGATACGCAGTATTTT. Protein: CAISGSAADTQYF.

The chain has TRBV6-5 and TRBJ1-1; no firm D call. The CDR3 extends over 11 amino acids. Trimming pared 6 bases from V and 3 bases from J, leaving 5 bases between. Looked up from germline, CDR1 is MNHEY and CDR2 is SVGAGI. The CDR3 loop reads CASRRYTEAFF. In DNA form, the CDR3 reads TGTGCCAGCAGGAGATACACTGAAGCTTTCTTT.

J is TRBJ2-7 and V is TRBV6-1, with 10 bases that match TRBD2. The CDR3 covers 15 residues. Trimming took 2 bases from V and 9 from J; bases not matched to a gene: 10. Germline CDR1 reads MNHNS; CDR2 reads SASEGT. The DNA of the CDR3 is TGTGCCAGCAGTGAATCATCTAGCGGGAGTAGGTGGCAGTACGTC. Amino acids: CASSESSSGSRWQYV.

This chain connects TRBV29-1 to TRBJ2-2; 8 bases agree with TRBD2. J lost 6 bases, V lost 1 base, and 7 bases had no gene match. The CDR3 covers 15 residues. The germline V gene has CDR1 SQVTM and CDR2 ANQGSEA. The CDR3 DNA is TGCAGCGTTGAAGGGTTGCCGGGAGGGTCCGGGGAGCTGTTTTTT. Amino acid sequence: CSVEGLPGGSGELFF.

The J gene is TRBJ1-1, the V gene TRBV27; D unclear. This CDR3 spans 13 amino acids. Per germline, CDR1 MNHEY and CDR2 SMNVEV (reference sequence). V was cut by 3 bases and J by 5 bases, with 10 bases left in between. The CDR3 here is CASSFYAGTEAFF. As DNA, the CDR3 is TGTGCCAGCAGTTTCTATGCGGGAACTGAAGCTTTCTTT.

The CDR3 sequence is CSTPRGDNEQFF. The CDR3 coding sequence is TGCAGCACCCCCCGGGGGGACAATGAGCAGTTCTTC. The chain employs TRBV29-1 and TRBJ2-1; the match to TRBD2 covers 7 bases. J lost 5 bases, V lost 8 bases, and 6 bases had no gene match. The CDR3 spans 12 residues. In germline, CDR1 is SQVTM, CDR2 ANQGSEA.

The chain couples TRBV6-5 to TRBJ1-1; no firm D call. CDR1 and CDR2 from the germline V gene are MNHEY and SVGAGI. The CDR3 covers 15 residues. Deletions cut 0 bases from V and 0 bases from J, with 8 bases between. The CDR3 spells CASSYSDGLNTEAFF. The CDR3 region has the DNA TGTGCCAGCAGTTACTCGGACGGCCTGAACACTGAAGCTTTCTTT.

The chain uses TRBV12-5 and TRBJ2-3, with 10 bases matching TRBD2. CDR1 LGHNT and CDR2 FRNRAP come from the germline V gene. V dropped 6 bases and J dropped 6; count of bases not matched to a gene: 9. The CDR3 loop spans 15 amino acids. CDR3 nucleotide sequence: TGTGCTAGTGGCTCAGAGCGGGAGGGCCCTGATACGCAGTATTTT. Translation: CASGSEREGPDTQYF. Filled out from reference TRBV12-5 and TRBJ2-3, the complete variable domain reads DARVTQTPRHKVTEMGQEVTMRCQPILGHNTVFWYRQTMMQGLELLAYFRNRAPLDDSGMPKDRFSAEMPDATLATLKIQPSEPRDSAVYFCASGSEREGPDTQYFGPGTRLTVL.

In its sample, this clone was seen once. The V gene is TRBV29-1, the J gene TRBJ1-4; 9 positions match TRBD1. Germline V lookup: CDR1 SQVTM, CDR2 ANQGSEA. The CDR3 has 13 residues. The V and J ends lost 5 bases and 5 bases, in that order; junction bases with no gene match: 3. CDR3 amino acids: CSVHRGRNEKLFF. In nucleotides, the CDR3 is TGCAGCGTTCACAGGGGGCGAAATGAAAAACTGTTTTTT.

The rearrangement joins TRBV21-1 to TRBJ1-5. TRBV21-1 is flagged as a pseudogene. CDR3 length: 18 residues. This CDR3 reads CASSKKNAPGGYNQPQHF. The DNA for the CDR3 is TGTGCCAGCAGCAAGAAAAATGCGCCGGGGGGTTACAATCAGCCCCAGCATTTT.